This T cell receptor (beta chain) stems from a study of persistence of HIV-infected CD4 T cells. The CDR3 sequence is 16 residues long. Germline assignment: CDR1 KGHDR and CDR2 SFDVKD. V dropped 7 bases and J dropped 7; count of bases not matched to a gene: 11. Nonspecific anti-CD3/anti-CD28 bead stimulation represents the broad CD4+ T cell repertoire. Sorting of responding CD4+ T cells relied on upregulated CD40 ligand together with CD69. The immunoSEQ assay was version 4, run in survey mode. Sequenced by immunoSEQ multiplex PCR; TCRdb stores in-frame clones only, minus some. The table lists about 46,000 clones, approximately 90% of them singletons, with more than 2.5% in the top ten. About this clone itself: Its antigen is still unknown.

The sequencing here drew on CD4+ T cells sorted from PBMCs after approximately 19-hour stimulation, taken from a patient who received antiretroviral therapy. The chain joins TRBV24-1 to TRBJ2-1, with 11 bases aligning to TRBD2. This receptor was identified in an adult woman with HIV who was CMV-seropositive. The CDR3 DNA reads as TGTGCCACCAGCGGTCGTGGTAGCGGGGGGGGAAATGAGCAGTTCTTC. Protein sequence: CATSGRGSGGGNEQFF.